This T cell receptor (beta chain) originates from a study of blood T cells in healthy people across ages. Study-level results: Aged donors had fewer naive CD4+ cells and lower diversity than long-lived donors.

CDR1 DFQATT and CDR2 SNEGSKA come from the germline V gene (reference sequence). CDR3 length equals 13 residues. It was with a sample-barcoded 5' primer and a J-beta primer mix that a second PCR of about 6 to 11 cycles was run. TCRdb itself ran the 5' RACE reads through MiXCR, one entry per CDR3 protein. The data contain fewer than 2,000,000 distinct CDR3 sequences, almost 35% of them singletons. Note on this clonotype: Its antigen is still unknown. Its ends do not fully match the called genes, so a read error is possible.

The specimen sequenced was blood. The receptor's source is a woman aged 25 to 39 in good health. V and J are TRBV20-1 and TRBJ2-5; no clear D. The DNA for the CDR3 is TGCAATGCTAGAGATCCTACAAAAGAGACCCAGTACTTC. This codes for CNARDPTKETQYF.